This T cell receptor (beta chain) is from a study of blood T cell repertoires in COVID-19 (TCRdb year 2020). For the study in its entirety: Collaborator samples came from the United States, Italy and Spain and covered acute and convalescent phases of COVID-19. The material from the prospective study consisted of cDNA or gDNA derived from T cells, B-cell-depleted T cells, or PBMCs. Deeply sampled blood TCRbeta repertoires from subjects exposed to, actively infected with, or recovered from COVID-19 were included in the dataset. The repertoires were released in a freely available public database meant as a resource for research on the immune response to SARS-CoV-2. Samples were obtained from the ongoing ImmuneRACE study (first 160 participants) and from 1,000 to 1,500 subjects provided by 6 global collaborators. Sample metadata almost always included a de-identified subject ID, COVID-19 status, age in years and sex. Where HLA class I and class II types were available, the types were taken from metadata supplied by the sample provider, not from assay-based typing.

TCRbeta CDR3 regions were amplified from genomic DNA by means of the immunoSEQ Assay, a bias-controlled multiplex PCR. Under the source paper's analysis protocol: The number of nucleated cells in each sample was estimated by amplification of reference gene primers within the assay. Sequence reads were collapsed and filtered to measure the absolute abundance of every unique TCRbeta CDR3 rearrangement. For each sample, productive Simpson clonality was calculated by taking the square root of Simpson's diversity index across productive rearrangements. TCRdb retrieved this table from immuneACCESS and kept in-frame rearrangements only. Not all clones are present; in checked studies, unresolved V genes account for under half, and no reason is known for the remainder. V, J and clone size reflect that table, while D and trimming were determined from the DNA. This sample comprises approximately 120,000 clones, about 80% of them detected only once. The top ten hold approximately 12% of the sample.

Collaborating institutions collected whole blood in K2EDTA tubes following their own protocols. Collaborator samples were shipped for TCRbeta analysis as frozen whole blood, isolated PBMCs, or DNA extracted from either sample type. General study outcomes and caveats: The amount of clinical and demographic metadata varied by source and participant and was provided uncurated.

About this clone itself: The target of this receptor is not known. The input lacks base qualities; no much larger clone sits a single base away.

From the germline V gene (reference sequence), CDR1 is SEHNR and CDR2 is FQNEAQ. There are 15 amino acids in the CDR3, from cysteine to phenylalanine inclusive. Left in the record is the CDR3 DNA by itself, 45 bases read in frame from the first base. Trimmed from V: 5 bases; trimmed from J: 6 bases; junction bases lacking a gene match: 11. The sample consisted of peripheral blood. This clonotype was obtained from a man aged 60 to 75 with acute or convalescent COVID-19. Here the chain combines TRBV7-9 and TRBJ2-5, with 8 junctional bases fitting TRBD2. The CDR3 region reads CASSPRGSGEKTQYF. The DNA sequence follows: TGTGCCAGCAGCCCAAGGGGTAGCGGGGAAAAGACCCAGTACTTC.